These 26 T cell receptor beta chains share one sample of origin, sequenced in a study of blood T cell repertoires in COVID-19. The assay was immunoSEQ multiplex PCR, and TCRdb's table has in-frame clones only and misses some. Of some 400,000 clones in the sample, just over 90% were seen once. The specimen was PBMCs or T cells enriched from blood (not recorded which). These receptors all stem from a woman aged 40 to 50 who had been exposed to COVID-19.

The CDR3 protein is CAISESRQGAGETQYF. The CDR3 DNA reads as TGTGCCATCAGTGAGTCTCGACAGGGGGCAGGGGAGACCCAGTACTTC. The chain has TRBV10-3 and TRBJ2-5; 10 bases agree with TRBD1. Germline trimming cut 0 bases from V and 5 bases from J; bases unmatched to any gene: 6. The germline CDR1 and CDR2 sequences are ENHRY and SYGVKD. This CDR3 spans 16 amino acids.

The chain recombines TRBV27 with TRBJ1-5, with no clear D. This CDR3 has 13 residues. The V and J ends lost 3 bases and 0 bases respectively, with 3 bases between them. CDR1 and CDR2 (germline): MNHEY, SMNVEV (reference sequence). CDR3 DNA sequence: TGTGCCAGCAGTTTCAGTAGCAATCAGCCCCAGCATTTT. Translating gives CASSFSSNQPQHF.

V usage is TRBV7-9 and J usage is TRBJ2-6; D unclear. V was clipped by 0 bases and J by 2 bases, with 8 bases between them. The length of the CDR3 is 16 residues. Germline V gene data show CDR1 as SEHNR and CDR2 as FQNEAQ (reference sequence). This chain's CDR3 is CASSLATVAGANVLTF. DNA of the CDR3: TGTGCCAGCAGCTTAGCTACGGTGGCTGGGGCCAACGTCCTGACTTTC.

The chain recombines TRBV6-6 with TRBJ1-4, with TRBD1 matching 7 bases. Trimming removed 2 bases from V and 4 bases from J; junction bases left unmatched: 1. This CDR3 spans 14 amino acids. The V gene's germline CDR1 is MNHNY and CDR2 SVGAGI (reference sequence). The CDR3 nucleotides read TGTGCCAGCAGTTACGCAGGGGGTAATGAAAAACTGTTTTTT. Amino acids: CASSYAGGNEKLFF.

The CDR3 here is CASSQWTGEGETQYF. The DNA of the CDR3 is TGTGCCAGCAGCCAATGGACAGGGGAGGGGGAGACCCAGTACTTC. The chain employs TRBV3-1 (or the pseudogene TRBV3-2) and TRBJ2-5, with 9 bases lining up with TRBD1. The CDR3 extends over 15 amino acids. The junction had 6 bases not matched to a gene; V was cut back by 2 bases and J by 5 bases. The V gene's germline CDR1 is LGHDT and CDR2 YNNKEL (reference sequence).

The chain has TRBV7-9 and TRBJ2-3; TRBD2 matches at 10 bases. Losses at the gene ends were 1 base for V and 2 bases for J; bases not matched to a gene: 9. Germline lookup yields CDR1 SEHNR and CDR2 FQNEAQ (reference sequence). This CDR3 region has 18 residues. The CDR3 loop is CASSLGSVAGGATDTQYF. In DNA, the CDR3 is TGTGCCAGCAGCTTAGGGTCGGTAGCGGGAGGAGCCACAGATACGCAGTATTTT. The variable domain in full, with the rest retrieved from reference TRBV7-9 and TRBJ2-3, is DTGVSQNPRHKITKRGQNVTFRCDPISEHNRLYWYRQTLGQGPEFLTYFQNEAQLEKSRLLSDRFSAERPKGSFSTLEIQRTEQGDSAMYLCASSLGSVAGGATDTQYFGPGTRLTVL.

In DNA, the CDR3 is TGTGCCAGCAGTTCCCGTATCTACGAGCAGTACTTC. Amino acid sequence: CASSSRIYEQYF. This chain joins TRBV28 and TRBJ2-7; D remains unclear. V shed 4 bases and J shed 3 bases, with 7 bases lying between them. The germline CDR1 and CDR2 sequences are MDHEN and SYDVKM. CDR3 length: 12 residues.

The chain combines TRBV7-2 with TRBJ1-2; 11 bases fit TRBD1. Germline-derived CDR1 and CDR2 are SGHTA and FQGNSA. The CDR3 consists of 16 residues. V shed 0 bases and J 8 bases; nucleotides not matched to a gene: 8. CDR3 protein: CASSLAGTGGWRGYTF. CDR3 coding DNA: TGTGCCAGCAGCTTAGCTGGGACAGGGGGATGGAGGGGCTACACCTTC.

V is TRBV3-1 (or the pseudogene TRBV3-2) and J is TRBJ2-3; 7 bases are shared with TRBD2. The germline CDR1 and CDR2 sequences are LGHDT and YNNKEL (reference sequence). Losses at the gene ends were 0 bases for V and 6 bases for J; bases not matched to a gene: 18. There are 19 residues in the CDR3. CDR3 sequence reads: CASSQEVPGLSPLRDTQYF. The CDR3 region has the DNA TGTGCCAGCAGCCAAGAAGTGCCGGGACTATCCCCTCTCCGGGATACGCAGTATTTT.

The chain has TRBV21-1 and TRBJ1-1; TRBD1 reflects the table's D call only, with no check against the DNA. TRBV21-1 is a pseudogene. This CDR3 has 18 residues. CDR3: CASSTRIRDRGLNTEAFF. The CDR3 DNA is TGTGCCAGCAGCACTCGGATCCGGGACAGGGGATTGAACACTGAAGCTTTCTTT.

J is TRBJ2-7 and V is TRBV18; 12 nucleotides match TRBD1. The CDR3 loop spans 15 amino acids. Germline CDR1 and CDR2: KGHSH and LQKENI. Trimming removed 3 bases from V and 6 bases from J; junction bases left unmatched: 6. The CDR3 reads CASSPRGDRGLEQYF. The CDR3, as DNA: TGTGCCAGCTCACCGCGGGGGGACAGGGGGCTCGAGCAGTACTTC.

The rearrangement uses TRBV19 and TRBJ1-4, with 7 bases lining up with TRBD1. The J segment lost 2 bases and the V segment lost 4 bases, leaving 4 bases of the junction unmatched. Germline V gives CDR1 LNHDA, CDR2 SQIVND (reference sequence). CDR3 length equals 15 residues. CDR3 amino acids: CASSTYRGTNEKLFF. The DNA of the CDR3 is TGTGCCAGTAGTACCTACAGGGGCACTAATGAAAAACTGTTTTTT.

The CDR3 reads CASLRTGTNEKLFF. CDR3 nucleotide sequence: TGTGCCAGTCTCAGAACAGGGACTAATGAAAAACTGTTTTTT. The chain recombines TRBV19 with TRBJ1-4, with D possibly TRBD1 on 6 matching bases. This CDR3 has 14 residues. V was trimmed by 8 bases and J by 2 bases, leaving 12 bases between them. Germline V gives CDR1 LNHDA, CDR2 SQIVND (reference sequence).

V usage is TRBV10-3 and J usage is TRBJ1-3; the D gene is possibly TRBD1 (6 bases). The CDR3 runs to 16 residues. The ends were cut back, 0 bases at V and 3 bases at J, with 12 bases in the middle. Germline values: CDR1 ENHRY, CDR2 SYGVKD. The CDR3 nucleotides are TGTGCCATCAGTGAGTCTTGGGGGCGGCTTGGAAACACCATATATTTT. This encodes CAISESWGRLGNTIYF.

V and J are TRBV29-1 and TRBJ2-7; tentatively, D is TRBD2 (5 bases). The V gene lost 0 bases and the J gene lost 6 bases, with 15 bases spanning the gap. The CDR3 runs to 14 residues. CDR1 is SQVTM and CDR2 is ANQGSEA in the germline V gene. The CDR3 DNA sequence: TGCAGCGTTGAAGATCGGGCGGGTAGGGCCGAGCAGTACTTC. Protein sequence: CSVEDRAGRAEQYF.

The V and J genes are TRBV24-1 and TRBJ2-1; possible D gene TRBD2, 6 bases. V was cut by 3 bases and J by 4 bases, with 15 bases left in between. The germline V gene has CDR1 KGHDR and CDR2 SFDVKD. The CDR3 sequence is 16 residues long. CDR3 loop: CATSDKTSGTYNEQFF. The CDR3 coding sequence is TGTGCCACCAGTGATAAGACGTCAGGGACTTACAATGAGCAGTTCTTC.

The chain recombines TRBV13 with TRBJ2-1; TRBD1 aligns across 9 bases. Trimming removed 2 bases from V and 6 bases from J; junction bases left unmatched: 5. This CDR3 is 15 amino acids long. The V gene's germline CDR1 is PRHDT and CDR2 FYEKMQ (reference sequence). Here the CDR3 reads CASSLWDRESNEQFF. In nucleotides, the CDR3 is TGTGCCAGCAGCTTATGGGACAGGGAGAGCAATGAGCAGTTCTTC.

CDR3 nucleotide sequence: TGCACCACAGGGCACAGGGGGTTCGATGCTGAAGCTTTCTTT. Translating gives CTTGHRGFDAEAFF. The chain recombines TRBV29-1 with TRBJ1-1; 8 nucleotides line up with TRBD1. There are 14 residues in the CDR3. CDR1 and CDR2 from the germline V gene are SQVTM and ANQGSEA. Combining the CDR3 with reference TRBV29-1 and TRBJ1-1 gives the whole variable domain SAVISQKPSRDICQRGTSLTIQCQVDSQVTMMFWYRQQPGQSLTLIATANQGSEATYESGFVIDKFPISRPNLTFSTLTVSNMSPEDSSIYLCTTGHRGFDAEAFFGQGTRLTVV.

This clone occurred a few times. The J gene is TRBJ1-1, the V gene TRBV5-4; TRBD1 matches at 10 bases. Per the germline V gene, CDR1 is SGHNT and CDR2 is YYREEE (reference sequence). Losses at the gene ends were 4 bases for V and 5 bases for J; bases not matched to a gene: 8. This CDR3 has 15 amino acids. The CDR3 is CASSHSGQGRTEAFF. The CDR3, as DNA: TGTGCCAGCAGCCATTCGGGACAGGGGAGGACTGAAGCTTTCTTT.

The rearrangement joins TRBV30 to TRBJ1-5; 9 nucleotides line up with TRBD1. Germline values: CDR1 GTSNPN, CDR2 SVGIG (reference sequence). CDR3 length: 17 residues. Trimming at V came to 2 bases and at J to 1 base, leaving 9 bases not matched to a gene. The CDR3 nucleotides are TGTGCCTGGAGTAGGGGGACAGGGCCCATGAGCAATCAGCCCCAGCATTTT. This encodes CAWSRGTGPMSNQPQHF.

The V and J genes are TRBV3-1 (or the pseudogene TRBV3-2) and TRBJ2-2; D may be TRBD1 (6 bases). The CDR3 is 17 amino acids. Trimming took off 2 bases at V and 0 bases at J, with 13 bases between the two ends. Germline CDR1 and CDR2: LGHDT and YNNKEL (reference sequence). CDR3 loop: CASSQRGTYANTGELFF. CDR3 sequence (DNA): TGTGCCAGCAGCCAACGTGGGACATACGCGAACACCGGGGAGCTGTTTTTT.

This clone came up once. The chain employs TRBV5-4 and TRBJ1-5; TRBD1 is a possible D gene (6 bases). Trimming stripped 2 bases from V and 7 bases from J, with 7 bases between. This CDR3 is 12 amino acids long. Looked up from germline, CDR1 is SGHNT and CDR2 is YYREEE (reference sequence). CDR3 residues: CASSLQGQPQHF. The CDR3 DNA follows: TGTGCCAGCAGCTTACAGGGACAGCCCCAGCATTTT.

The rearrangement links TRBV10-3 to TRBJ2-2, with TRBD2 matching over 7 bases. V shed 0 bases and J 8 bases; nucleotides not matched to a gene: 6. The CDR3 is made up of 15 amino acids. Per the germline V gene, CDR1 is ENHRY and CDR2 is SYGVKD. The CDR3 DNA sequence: TGTGCCATCAGTGAGTCGAATAGGGACTATGGGGAGCTGTTTTTT. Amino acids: CAISESNRDYGELFF.

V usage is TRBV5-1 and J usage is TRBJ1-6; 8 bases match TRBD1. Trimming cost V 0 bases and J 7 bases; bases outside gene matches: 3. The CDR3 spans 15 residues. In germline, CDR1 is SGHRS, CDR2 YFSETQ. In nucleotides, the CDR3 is TGCGCCAGCAGCTTGGGGACAGGGACCAATTCACCCCTCCACTTT. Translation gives CASSLGTGTNSPLHF.

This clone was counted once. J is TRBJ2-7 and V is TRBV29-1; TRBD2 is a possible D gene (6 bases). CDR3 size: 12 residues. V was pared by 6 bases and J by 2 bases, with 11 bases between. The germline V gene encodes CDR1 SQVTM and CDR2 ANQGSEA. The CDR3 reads CSVRDFPYEQYF. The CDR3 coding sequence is TGCAGCGTCCGGGACTTCCCCTACGAGCAGTACTTC.

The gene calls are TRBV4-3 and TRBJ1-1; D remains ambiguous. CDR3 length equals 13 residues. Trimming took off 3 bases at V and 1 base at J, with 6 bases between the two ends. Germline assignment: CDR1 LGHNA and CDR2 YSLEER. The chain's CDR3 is CASSQTPNTEAFF. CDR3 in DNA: TGCGCCAGCAGCCAGACTCCGAACACTGAAGCTTTCTTT.